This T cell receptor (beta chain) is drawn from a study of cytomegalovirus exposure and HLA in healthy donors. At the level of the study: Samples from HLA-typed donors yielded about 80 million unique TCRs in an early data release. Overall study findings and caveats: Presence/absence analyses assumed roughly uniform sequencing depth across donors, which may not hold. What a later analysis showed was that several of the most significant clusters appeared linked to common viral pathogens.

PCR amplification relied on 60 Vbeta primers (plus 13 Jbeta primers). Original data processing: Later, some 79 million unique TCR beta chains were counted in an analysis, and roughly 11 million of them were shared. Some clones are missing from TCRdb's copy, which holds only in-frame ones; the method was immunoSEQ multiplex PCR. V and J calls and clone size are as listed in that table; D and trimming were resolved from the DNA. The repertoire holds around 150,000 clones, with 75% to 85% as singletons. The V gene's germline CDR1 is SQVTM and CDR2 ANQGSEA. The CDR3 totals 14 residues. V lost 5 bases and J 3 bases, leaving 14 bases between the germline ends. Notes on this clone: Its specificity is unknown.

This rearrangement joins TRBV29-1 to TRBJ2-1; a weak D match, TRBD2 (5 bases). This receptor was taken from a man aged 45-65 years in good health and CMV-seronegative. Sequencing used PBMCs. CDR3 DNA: TGCAGCGTTCGCGCTAGCCGCTACTACAATGAGCAGTTCTTC. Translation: CSVRASRYYNEQFF.